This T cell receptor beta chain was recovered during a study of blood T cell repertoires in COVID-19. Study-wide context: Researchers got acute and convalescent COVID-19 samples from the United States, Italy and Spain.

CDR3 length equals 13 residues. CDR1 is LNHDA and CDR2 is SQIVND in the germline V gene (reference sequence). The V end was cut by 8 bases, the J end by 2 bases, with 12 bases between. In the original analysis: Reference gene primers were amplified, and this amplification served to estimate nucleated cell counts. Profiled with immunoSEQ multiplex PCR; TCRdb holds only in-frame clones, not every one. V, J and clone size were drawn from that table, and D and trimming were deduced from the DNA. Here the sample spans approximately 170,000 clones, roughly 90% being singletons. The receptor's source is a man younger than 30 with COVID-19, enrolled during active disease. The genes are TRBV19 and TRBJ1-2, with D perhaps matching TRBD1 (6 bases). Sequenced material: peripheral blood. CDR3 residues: CASCLRGNYGYTF. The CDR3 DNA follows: TGTGCCAGTTGCCTCAGGGGAAACTATGGCTACACCTTC.